This TCR beta chain was observed in a study of vaccination and CD4 T cells after COVID-19. Treatment here: approximately 9-day PBMC culture with coronavirus spike peptide pools or control peptides (ViraFEST assay). CDR1 MNHNS and CDR2 SASEGT come from the germline V gene. V dropped 4 bases and J dropped 7; count of bases not matched to a gene: 13. The CDR3 spans 17 residues. Comments on this clonotype: Its target is unknown.

Once obtained from cultured CD4+ T cells, the DNA was sequenced using the Oncomine TCR Beta short-read assay. From cultured CD4+ T cells, genomic DNA was extracted. From the PCR reads, TCRdb called clonotypes with MiXCR, one entry per CDR3 protein. The sample records 25,000 to 30,000 distinct CDR3 sequences, around half being singletons. The TCR was taken from a human donor who received a COVID-19 vaccine. This specimen consisted of CD4+ T cells from blood, cultured in vitro, obtained before SARS-CoV-2 vaccination. The rearrangement links TRBV6-1 to TRBJ1-6, with TRBD1 matching over 7 bases. The CDR3 loop is CASSAIMRTGPNSPLHF. The CDR3 nucleotides are TGTGCCAGCAGTGCCATAATGAGGACAGGACCCAATTCACCCCTCCACTTT.